The clone carrying this TCR beta chain was seen only once. This CDR3 contains 17 residues. The junction had 10 bases not matched to a gene; V was cut back by 3 bases and J by 0 bases. Germline lookup yields CDR1 DFQATT and CDR2 SNEGSKA (reference sequence). The record originates from a study of control samples from healthy donors and cancer patients. Only in-frame clones appear in the TCRdb table, and some are missing; sequencing was by immunoSEQ multiplex PCR. The sample contains 15,000 to 20,000 clones, 85% to 90% of which appear only once. The receptor's source is a man aged 60-69 years with head and neck cancer. The sequenced sample consisted of PBMCs. This chain links TRBV20-1 with TRBJ1-3; 8 bases agree with TRBD1. The CDR3 nucleotides read TGCAGTGCTAGTCGTTCCGACAGGGGCGACTCTGGAAACACCATATATTTT. Protein: CSASRSDRGDSGNTIYF.